One and the same sample provided the 11 T cell receptor beta chains below, sequenced in a study of T cell responses to AZD1222 COVID-19 vaccine. Repertoires were generated with immunoSEQ multiplex PCR, while TCRdb's copy carries only in-frame clones and drops some. The data show some 100,000 clones, around 90% seen once. Sample: peripheral blood, taken 28 days after the second AZD1222 dose. The receptors derive from an adult who received the AZD1222 COVID-19 vaccine.

A single count supports this clone. The V gene is TRBV7-2, the J gene TRBJ2-2; D ambiguous. CDR1 SGHTA and CDR2 FQGNSA come from the germline V gene. The CDR3 runs 14 residues. Trimming took off 1 base at V and 6 bases at J, with 9 bases between the two ends. CDR3 DNA sequence: TGTGCCAGCAGCTTAGGTTTCGGGCCCGGGGAGCTGTTTTTT. Residues: CASSLGFGPGELFF.

This clone was recorded a few times. The J gene is TRBJ2-1, the V gene TRBV19; TRBD2 matches 8 bases. The CDR3 is 15 residues long. The germline V gene encodes CDR1 LNHDA and CDR2 SQIVND (reference sequence). Germline trimming cut 3 bases from V and 4 bases from J; bases unmatched to any gene: 5. CDR3 region: CASSIGGTRYNEQFF. The DNA for the CDR3 is TGTGCCAGTAGTATTGGTGGGACTAGATACAATGAGCAGTTCTTC. Combining the CDR3 with reference TRBV19 and TRBJ2-1 gives the whole variable domain DGGITQSPKYLFRKEGQNVTLSCEQNLNHDAMYWYRQDPGQGLRLIYYSQIVNDFQKGDIAEGYSVSREKKESFPLTVTSAQKNPTAFYLCASSIGGTRYNEQFFGPGTRLTVL.

This chain joins TRBV7-9 and TRBJ1-1, with D uncertain. With 3 bases removed from V and 1 base from J, the gap between germline ends came to 9 bases. This CDR3 is 14 amino acids long. CDR1 and CDR2 from the germline V gene are SEHNR and FQNEAQ (reference sequence). DNA for the CDR3: TGTGCCAGCAGCTTCGGACCCGGGAACACTGAAGCTTTCTTT. Translated: CASSFGPGNTEAFF.

The chain joins TRBV25-1 to TRBJ2-1; TRBD1 matches 8 bases. After removal of 5 bases from V and 10 bases from J, the junction contained 16 bases not matched to a gene. This CDR3 is 16 amino acids long. Per germline, CDR1 MGHDK and CDR2 SYGVNS. The chain's CDR3 is CASSPGGQGAAYEQFF. CDR3 in DNA: TGTGCCAGCAGTCCAGGGGGGCAGGGGGCGGCCTACGAGCAGTTCTTC.

This clone was seen a few times. The CDR3 DNA is TGTGCCAGCAGTGAATATCTGGGGGACACTGAAGCTTTCTTT. This codes for CASSEYLGDTEAFF. J is TRBJ1-1 and V is TRBV25-1, with D possibly TRBD1 on 5 matching bases. This CDR3 has 14 residues. V was shortened by 0 bases and J by 3 bases, with 8 bases between the two germline ends. Germline-derived CDR1 and CDR2 are MGHDK and SYGVNS.

V is TRBV6-5 and J is TRBJ2-5, with D possibly TRBD1 on 5 matching bases. The germline CDR1 and CDR2 sequences are MNHEY and SVGAGI. The CDR3 is 13 amino acids. V shed 5 bases and J shed 4 bases, with 11 bases lying between them. The CDR3 spells CASSPSRGETQYF. The DNA for the CDR3 is TGTGCCAGCAGTCCCTCTAGGGGAGAGACCCAGTACTTC.

The genes are TRBV7-2 and TRBJ2-7; 9 nucleotides agree with TRBD1. Germline V gives CDR1 SGHTA, CDR2 FQGNSA. The trim removed 5 bases at V and 2 bases at J, leaving 7 bases unmatched. The CDR3 sequence is 15 residues long. CDR3: CASSVGQGMPYEQYF. The CDR3 nucleotides are TGTGCCAGCAGCGTGGGACAGGGAATGCCCTACGAGCAGTACTTC.

This chain links TRBV7-9 with TRBJ2-3, with D perhaps being TRBD1 or TRBD2 (6 bases each). This CDR3 is 15 amino acids long. V was shortened by 1 base and J by 8 bases, with 16 bases between the two germline ends. The germline V gene encodes CDR1 SEHNR and CDR2 FQNEAQ (reference sequence). In DNA form, the CDR3 reads TGTGCCAGCAGCTTAGTCCAGGGGACTGGCGGTACGCAGTATTTT. Protein product: CASSLVQGTGGTQYF.

This clone appeared a single time. The chain joins TRBV19 to TRBJ1-1; 9 positions match TRBD1. The germline V gene encodes CDR1 LNHDA and CDR2 SQIVND (reference sequence). This CDR3 region has 16 residues. V lost 7 bases and J lost 1; bases outside the gene matches: 10. The CDR3 sequence is CASIPAWDRENTEAFF. The CDR3 coding sequence is TGTGCCAGTATACCGGCTTGGGACAGGGAGAACACTGAAGCTTTCTTT.

The V and J genes are TRBV16 and TRBJ1-4; D call uncertain. Trimming took off 2 bases at V and 8 bases at J, with 6 bases between the two ends. Germline-derived CDR1 and CDR2 are KGHSY and FQNENV. This CDR3 has 12 amino acids. The CDR3 DNA sequence: TGTGCCAGCAGCCAAGAACAGGAAAAACTGTTTTTT. Translation: CASSQEQEKLFF.

This sequence joins TRBV30 and TRBJ2-7; D unresolved. The germline V gene has CDR1 GTSNPN and CDR2 SVGIG (reference sequence). V dropped 0 bases and J dropped 0 bases, with 15 bases sitting between them. The CDR3 loop spans 16 amino acids. CDR3 sequence reads: CAWSVTSVGVSYEQYF. CDR3 DNA sequence: TGTGCCTGGAGTGTAACCTCTGTAGGAGTCTCCTACGAGCAGTACTTC.